The rows below give T cell receptor beta chains drawn from one sample of a study of CD8 T cells in ankylosing spondylitis. TCRdb reprocessed the 5' RACE reads with MiXCR, giving one entry per CDR3 protein. The sample includes under 250,000 distinct CDR3 sequences, around 8% of them seen just once. The sample consisted of blood, either unsorted or a sorted T cell fraction (not recorded which). All receptors come from a female donor with ankylosing spondylitis or in good health (not recorded which). Both conserved end residues are part of each CDR3. D genes are given only for firm matches. Part of the rows lack a size; the others show once, few, many or a class for expanded clones.

V	D	J	size	CDR3	DNA
TRBV10-3	-	TRBJ1-2	many	CAISSVLRDNYGYTF	TGTGCCATCAGCTCTGTTCTGAGGGATAACTATGGCTACACCTTC
TRBV15	-	TRBJ2-1	few	CATSRERSSYNEQFF	TGTGCCACCAGCAGAGAGAGGAGCTCCTACAATGAGCAGTTCTTC
TRBV20-1	-	TRBJ2-1	many	CSARALAIYNEQFF	TGCAGTGCTAGGGCCCTAGCGATATACAATGAGCAGTTCTTC
TRBV7-9	-	TRBJ2-1	once	CAAGGPSSHNEQFF	TGTGCCGCAGGAGGGCCGAGCTCCCACAATGAGCAGTTCTTC
TRBV11-2	-	TRBJ2-1	few	CASSLYSGEFF	TGTGCCAGCAGCTTATATTCGGGAGAGTTCTTC
TRBV20-1	-	TRBJ1-1	few	CSARDPHMNTEAFF	TGCAGTGCTAGAGATCCCCACATGAACACTGAAGCTTTCTTT
TRBV3-1	-	TRBJ1-5	many	CASSQGPGPQHF	TGTGCCAGCAGCCAAGGTCCCGGTCCCCAGCATTTT
TRBV5-1	TRBD2	TRBJ2-1	-	CASSLELAGNEQFF	TGCGCCAGCAGCTTGGAGCTAGCGGGAAACGAGCAGTTCTTC
TRBV18	-	TRBJ2-3	many	CASSPSEGRGFTDTQYF	TGTGCCAGCTCACCATCAGAGGGTCGGGGCTTCACAGATACGCAGTATTTT
TRBV20-1	-	TRBJ2-5	few	CSARDGGPGETQYF	TGCAGTGCTAGAGATGGAGGGCCGGGGGAGACCCAGTACTTC
TRBV6-2/TRBV6-3	-	TRBJ1-1	many	CASSYVGEAFF	TGTGCCAGCAGTTACGTTGGCGAAGCTTTCTTT
TRBV5-1	TRBD1	TRBJ1-5	many	CASSLGTGLNQPQHF	TGCGCCAGCAGCTTGGGGACAGGGCTGAATCAGCCCCAGCATTTT
TRBV28	-	TRBJ2-1	many	CASLEGGQSNEQFF	TGTGCCTCCCTTGAAGGGGGGCAGAGCAATGAGCAGTTCTTC
TRBV7-2	-	TRBJ1-5	-	CASSSEGGGNQPQHF	TGTGCCAGCAGCTCCGAAGGTGGAGGCAATCAGCCCCAGCATTTT
TRBV29-1	-	TRBJ1-2	many	CSGSGGNVGYTF	TGCAGCGGTTCCGGGGGGAACGTTGGCTACACCTTC
TRBV3-1	TRBD1	TRBJ2-1	many	CASSQGPGQGANEQFF	TGTGCCAGCAGCCAGGGACCGGGACAGGGGGCGAATGAGCAGTTCTTC
TRBV7-2	-	TRBJ1-5	many	CASSLGTARPQHF	TGTGCCAGCAGCTTAGGAACGGCCCGGCCCCAGCATTTT
TRBV7-9	-	TRBJ2-7	-	CASSFSTAASSYEQYF	TGTGCCAGCAGCTTCTCGACTGCGGCGAGCTCCTACGAGCAGTACTTC
TRBV12-3/TRBV12-4	TRBD2	TRBJ2-4	few	CASSPLGGRGVAKNIQYF	TGTGCCAGCAGTCCGTTGGGGGGGAGGGGTGTGGCCAAAAACATTCAGTACTTC
TRBV28	-	TRBJ2-1	many	CASSLRGEFYEQFF	TGTGCCAGCAGTTTAAGGGGGGAGTTCTATGAGCAGTTCTTC
TRBV6-1	-	TRBJ1-4	-	CVSSPPGLGGEKLFF	TGTGTCAGCAGTCCTCCGGGGCTGGGGGGCGAAAAACTGTTTTTT
TRBV12-3/TRBV12-4	-	TRBJ2-5	many	CASSFRKAQGETQYF	TGTGCCAGCAGTTTCAGGAAGGCCCAAGGAGAGACCCAGTACTTC
TRBV29-1	TRBD1	TRBJ2-5	many	CSVESTGDQETQYF	TGCAGCGTTGAGTCGACAGGGGACCAAGAGACCCAGTACTTC
TRBV6-5	-	TRBJ1-1	-	CVSSYFPDPDEAFF	TGTGTCAGCAGTTACTTCCCTGATCCCGATGAAGCTTTCTTT
TRBV12-3/TRBV12-4	TRBD1	TRBJ2-7	many	CASSHGTGWYEQYF	TGTGCCAGCAGCCACGGGACAGGGTGGTACGAGCAGTACTTC
TRBV5-1	-	TRBJ1-1	-	CASSRASTGPNTEAFF	TGCGCCAGCAGCCGGGCCTCGACAGGACCGAACACTGAAGCTTTCTTT
TRBV6-5	-	TRBJ1-6	many	CASSYRKPNSPLHF	TGTGCCAGCAGTTACAGAAAGCCTAATTCACCCCTCCACTTT
TRBV12-3/TRBV12-4	-	TRBJ2-2	many	CASSFLPGNTGELFF	TGTGCCAGCAGTTTCCTCCCTGGGAACACCGGGGAGCTGTTTTTT
TRBV20-1	-	TRBJ1-6	many	CSARALKAYNSPLHF	TGCAGTGCTAGGGCTCTTAAGGCATATAATTCACCCCTCCACTTT
TRBV12-5	TRBD2	TRBJ2-1	many	CASGRTSASEQFF	TGTGCTAGTGGCCGGACTAGCGCCTCTGAGCAGTTCTTC
TRBV20-1	-	TRBJ2-5	many	CSASNPGRTELPETQYF	TGCAGTGCCTCTAACCCCGGTCGGACAGAGCTTCCGGAGACCCAGTACTTC